These 31 T cell receptor beta chains share one sample of origin, sequenced in a study of T cell changes during pregnancy in multiple sclerosis. TCRdb's table, derived via immunoSEQ multiplex PCR, lists solely in-frame clones and lacks some. The table has roughly 99,000 clones, just over 90% seen once. The input for sequencing was peripheral blood, taken after pregnancy. These receptors came from a female donor in good health, enrolled as a control in a pregnancy study.

V gene TRBV28 combines with J gene TRBJ2-1, with 7 bases fitting TRBD2. Germline CDR1 MDHEN, CDR2 SYDVKM. The CDR3 is 16 residues long. After removal of 1 base from V and 2 bases from J, the junction contained 5 bases not matched to a gene. This CDR3 reads CASSLLAGVPYNEQFF. The CDR3 coding sequence is TGTGCCAGCAGTTTATTGGCGGGAGTACCCTACAATGAGCAGTTCTTC.

The J gene is TRBJ1-2, the V gene TRBV11-2; 7 bases agree with TRBD1. The CDR3 extends over 13 amino acids. V shed 7 bases, J shed 6 bases, and the junction held 8 bases outside the gene matches. Germline-derived CDR1 and CDR2 are SGHAT and FQNNGV. CDR3 protein: CASKWGDRDGYTF. The CDR3 DNA follows: TGTGCCAGCAAATGGGGGGACAGAGATGGCTACACCTTC.

The chain carries TRBV27 and TRBJ1-1; D uncertain. Trimming removed 6 bases at V and 1 base at J, with 6 bases between. The CDR3 consists of 12 residues. CDR1 and CDR2 from the germline V gene are MNHEY and SMNVEV (reference sequence). This chain's CDR3 is CASRTTNTEAFF. CDR3 DNA: TGTGCCAGCAGGACAACGAACACTGAAGCTTTCTTT.

The rearrangement uses TRBV27 and TRBJ2-7, with TRBD2 matching 11 bases. The CDR3 contains 16 residues. Trimming cost V 5 bases and J 6 bases; bases outside gene matches: 12. Per germline, CDR1 MNHEY and CDR2 SMNVEV (reference sequence). CDR3 sequence reads: CASSPLAGGLRGEQYF. The CDR3, as DNA: TGTGCCAGCAGTCCCCTAGCGGGAGGTCTCCGGGGCGAGCAGTACTTC.

The rearrangement joins TRBV5-6 to TRBJ1-5, with unresolved D. The CDR3 totals 12 residues. From germline, CDR1 is SGHDT and CDR2 YYEEEE. Trimming took off 0 bases at V and 9 bases at J, with 7 bases between the two ends. CDR3 sequence reads: CASSLAAGPQHF. DNA of the CDR3: TGTGCCAGCAGCTTGGCGGCAGGGCCCCAGCATTTT.

The genes are TRBV4-1 and TRBJ2-7; D is possibly TRBD1 (5 bases). Germline lookup yields CDR1 MGHRA and CDR2 YSYEKL. V lost 2 bases and J 3 bases, leaving 11 bases between the germline ends. The CDR3 length is 14 residues. The CDR3 spells CASSQSDTYYEQYF. CDR3 sequence (DNA): TGCGCCAGCAGCCAATCGGACACCTACTACGAGCAGTACTTC.

The CDR3 sequence is CSVGQGNPYEQYF. The CDR3 region has the DNA TGCAGCGTCGGACAGGGGAACCCCTACGAGCAGTACTTC. This sequence joins TRBV29-1 and TRBJ2-7; 9 nucleotides align to TRBD1. Germline V gene sequence: CDR1 SQVTM, CDR2 ANQGSEA. The CDR3 totals 13 residues. Trimming took 6 bases from V and 2 from J; bases not matched to a gene: 5.

This clone appeared a few times. V usage is TRBV19 and J usage is TRBJ1-6; D not certain. Deletions cut 0 bases from V and 7 bases from J, with 10 bases between. From germline, CDR1 is LNHDA and CDR2 SQIVND (reference sequence). The CDR3 contains 15 residues. The CDR3 loop is CASSIDLRRNSPLHF. The CDR3 coding sequence is TGTGCCAGTAGTATAGATCTCCGGAGGAATTCACCCCTCCACTTT.

The rearrangement joins TRBV19 to TRBJ1-6, with 10 bases identical to TRBD1. CDR3 length: 15 residues. Looked up from germline, CDR1 is LNHDA and CDR2 is SQIVND (reference sequence). The V and J ends lost 11 bases and 4 bases, in that order; junction bases with no gene match: 8. CDR3: CASRDRGHYNSPLHF. For the CDR3, the DNA is TGTGCCTCAAGGGACAGGGGCCATTATAATTCACCCCTCCACTTT.

The V call is TRBV6-1, the J call TRBJ1-5; no clear D. V dropped 4 bases and J dropped 9 bases, with 13 bases sitting between them. CDR1 and CDR2 from the germline V gene are MNHNS and SASEGT. The CDR3 is 13 residues long. The CDR3 protein is CASSVERVGPQHF. CDR3 bases: TGTGCCAGCAGTGTCGAACGGGTTGGGCCCCAGCATTTT.

This clone came up once. The V and J genes are TRBV7-9 and TRBJ1-1, with D perhaps TRBD1 (6 bases). V shed 5 bases and J shed 11 bases, with 18 bases lying between them. Looked up from germline, CDR1 is SEHNR and CDR2 is FQNEAQ (reference sequence). The CDR3 consists of 13 residues. CDR3 loop: CASSPPGAGGAFF. CDR3 DNA sequence: TGTGCCAGCAGCCCCCCGGGGGCGGGAGGGGCTTTCTTT.

The chain carries TRBV21-1 and TRBJ2-3; TRBD2 is the table's D call, not checked against the DNA. TRBV21-1 is given as a pseudogene. This CDR3 is built from 16 residues. CDR3 protein: CASSELAQLCTDTQYF. In DNA, the CDR3 is TGTGCCAGCAGCGAACTAGCTCAACTTTGCACAGATACGCAGTATTTT.

This clone was recorded only once. The rearrangement links TRBV7-8 to TRBJ2-7; perhaps TRBD2 as D (6 bases). The germline V gene encodes CDR1 SGHVS and CDR2 FQNEAQ. V shed 4 bases and J shed 3 bases, with 13 bases lying between them. The CDR3 runs 14 residues. CDR3 bases: TGTGCCAGCAGCTCTGACTCGACTAGCTACGAGCAGTACTTC. Translated, it gives CASSSDSTSYEQYF. Together with reference TRBV7-8 and TRBJ2-7, the CDR3 gives the full variable domain: GAGVSQSPRYKVAKRGQDVALRCDPISGHVSLFWYQQALGQGPEFLTYFQNEAQLDKSGLPSDRFFAERPEGSVSTLKIQRTQQEDSAVYLCASSSDSTSYEQYFGPGTRLTVT.

The chain couples TRBV7-9 to TRBJ2-7; the match to TRBD2 covers 10 bases. Losses at the gene ends were 4 bases for V and 5 bases for J; bases not matched to a gene: 11. This CDR3 has 16 amino acids. The germline gives CDR1 SEHNR, CDR2 FQNEAQ (reference sequence). CDR3 in amino acids: CASSSSSGGGMHEQYF. The CDR3 bases are TGTGCCAGCAGCTCCTCTAGCGGGGGTGGGATGCACGAGCAGTACTTC.

This rearrangement joins TRBV19 to TRBJ2-7, with TRBD2 matching 8 bases. This CDR3 region has 16 residues. V shed 5 bases and J 0 bases; nucleotides not matched to a gene: 9. Germline CDR1 LNHDA, CDR2 SQIVND (reference sequence). The CDR3 reads CASSPRLAGISYEQYF. The CDR3, as DNA: TGTGCCAGTAGTCCTCGGCTAGCGGGCATCTCCTACGAGCAGTACTTC.

The V gene is TRBV5-4, the J gene TRBJ2-5; 8 bases map to TRBD1. Trimming removed 5 bases from V and 2 bases from J; junction bases left unmatched: 11. The CDR3 totals 16 residues. Germline V CDR1 and CDR2: SGHNT, YYREEE (reference sequence). In DNA, the CDR3 is TGTGCCAGCAGTGTGGGCAGGGGGCGGGGACAAGAGACCCAGTACTTC. Translation: CASSVGRGRGQETQYF.

V is TRBV30 and J is TRBJ2-5, with D perhaps TRBD2 (6 bases). Trimming left V 0 bases short and J 7 bases short, with 15 bases between. Per the germline V gene, CDR1 is GTSNPN and CDR2 is SVGIG (reference sequence). The length of the CDR3 is 14 residues. The CDR3 loop reads CAWSVRGTAGTQYF. CDR3 in DNA: TGTGCCTGGAGTGTAAGAGGGACTGCCGGGACCCAGTACTTC.

J is TRBJ1-1 and V is TRBV5-6; maybe TRBD1 (5 bases). With 3 bases removed from V and 13 bases from J, the gap between germline ends came to 16 bases. This CDR3 is built from 12 residues. Germline values: CDR1 SGHDT, CDR2 YYEEEE. CDR3: CASSWGGAILFF. The CDR3 DNA follows: TGTGCCAGCAGCTGGGGCGGGGCCATCCTTTTCTTT. Supplemented by reference TRBV5-6 and TRBJ1-1, the full variable domain reads DAGVTQSPTHLIKTRGQQVTLRCSPKSGHDTVSWYQQALGQGPQFIFQYYEEEERQRGNFPDRFSGHQFPNYSSELNVNALLLGDSALYLCASSWGGAILFFGQGTRLTVV.

The V and J genes are TRBV7-6 and TRBJ2-7; D is possibly TRBD2 (5 bases). V gave up 4 bases and J gave up 0 bases, with 10 bases separating them. Germline loops: CDR1 SGHVS, CDR2 FNYEAQ. The CDR3 has 14 amino acids. The CDR3 DNA follows: TGTGCCAGCAGCTCCAAGCGGTCCTCCTACGAGCAGTACTTC. Translated: CASSSKRSSYEQYF.

The chain has TRBV19 and TRBJ2-1; D is unclear. Germline lookup yields CDR1 LNHDA and CDR2 SQIVND (reference sequence). The CDR3 totals 15 residues. The germline V and J ends were trimmed by 6 bases and 0 bases, with 12 bases remaining between them. The CDR3 nucleotides read TGTGCCAGTAGCCTCTCTAGGTCCTCCTACAATGAGCAGTTCTTC. Translated, it gives CASSLSRSSYNEQFF.

This rearrangement joins TRBV19 to TRBJ1-3, with D unclear. Germline CDR1 and CDR2: LNHDA and SQIVND (reference sequence). The germline V and J ends were trimmed by 5 bases and 1 base, with 3 bases remaining between them. The CDR3 extends over 12 amino acids. This chain's CDR3 is CASSPSGNTIYF. The CDR3 DNA reads as TGTGCCAGTAGTCCTTCTGGAAACACCATATATTTT.

The J gene is TRBJ2-1, the V gene TRBV7-9, with D perhaps TRBD2 (5 bases). The length of the CDR3 is 12 residues. Trimming left V 5 bases short and J 7 bases short, with 9 bases between. Germline V gene lookup returns CDR1 SEHNR and CDR2 FQNEAQ (reference sequence). The CDR3 reads CASSPGSNEQFF. The CDR3 region has the DNA TGTGCCAGCAGCCCGGGGTCGAATGAGCAGTTCTTC. Full variable domain (outside the CDR3, taken from reference TRBV7-9 and TRBJ2-1): DTGVSQNPRHKITKRGQNVTFRCDPISEHNRLYWYRQTLGQGPEFLTYFQNEAQLEKSRLLSDRFSAERPKGSFSTLEIQRTEQGDSAMYLCASSPGSNEQFFGPGTRLTVL.

The table lists this clone with a count of one. The V call is TRBV30, the J call TRBJ2-7, with 11 bases identical to TRBD2. The CDR3 has 13 residues. Germline CDR1 is GTSNPN and CDR2 is SVGIG (reference sequence). The chain's CDR3 is CAGTSGGFYEQYF. The CDR3, as DNA: TGTGCTGGTACTAGCGGGGGATTCTACGAGCAGTACTTC.

The chain carries TRBV7-5 and TRBJ1-1; no DNA check was done on the table's D call, TRBD1. TRBV7-5 is annotated as a pseudogene. This CDR3 region has 17 residues. CDR3 sequence reads: CARRHQTGTGRVAEAFF. The CDR3 coding sequence is TGTGCCAGAAGACACCAAACCGGGACAGGGCGGGTCGCTGAAGCTTTCTTT.

The chain couples TRBV4-1 to TRBJ2-7, with 11 bases aligning to TRBD1. Germline assignment: CDR1 MGHRA and CDR2 YSYEKL. CDR3 length: 16 amino acids. V lost 0 bases to trimming and J lost 5 bases; unmatched junction nucleotides: 6. CDR3 DNA sequence: TGCGCCAGCAGCCAAGATCAGAGGACAGGGGGCCACGAGCAGTACTTC. Its translation is CASSQDQRTGGHEQYF.

A note on this clone: An end of the junction does not agree with germline; a read error may underlie this. The chain recombines TRBV7-7 with TRBJ2-2; no clear D. This CDR3 has 13 residues. Germline V gives CDR1 SSHAT, CDR2 FNYEAQ (reference sequence). The CDR3 nucleotides read TGTGCTAGCAGCTTAGATGAGACCGGGGAGCTGTTTTTT. It is translated as CASSLDETGELFF.

The J gene is TRBJ2-3, the V gene TRBV18; D possibly corresponds to TRBD1 (6 bases). Germline loops: CDR1 KGHSH, CDR2 LQKENI. The germline V and J ends were trimmed by 0 bases and 1 base, with 8 bases remaining between them. CDR3 size: 15 residues. The CDR3 DNA follows: TGTGCCAGCTCACCACCGGGGGCCGGCACAGATACGCAGTATTTT. Its translation is CASSPPGAGTDTQYF. The full variable domain, in which reference TRBV18 and TRBJ2-3 provide the parts outside the CDR3, is NAGVMQNPRHLVRRRGQEARLRCSPMKGHSHVYWYRQLPEEGLKFMVYLQKENIIDESGMPKERFSAEFPKEGPSILRIQQVVRGDSAAYFCASSPPGAGTDTQYFGPGTRLTVL.

The chain combines TRBV11-1 with TRBJ2-3; tentatively, D is TRBD2 (5 bases). Looked up from germline, CDR1 is SGHAT and CDR2 is FQDESV (reference sequence). V was shortened by 4 bases and J by 8 bases, with 19 bases between the two germline ends. The CDR3 totals 15 residues. CDR3 sequence reads: CASSSRGWDDSTQYF. CDR3 bases: TGTGCCAGCAGCTCTCGCGGGTGGGATGATAGTACGCAGTATTTT.

This chain links TRBV29-1 with TRBJ2-7; 7 bases align to TRBD1. CDR1 and CDR2 (germline): SQVTM, ANQGSEA. V lost 1 base, J lost 3 bases, and 9 bases stayed unmatched. The length of the CDR3 is 15 residues. CDR3 in DNA: TGCAGCGTTGAAGTACAGGGGTTTGGGCTCTACGAGCAGTACTTC. Amino acids: CSVEVQGFGLYEQYF.

This sequence joins TRBV7-9 and TRBJ2-1; 12 bases align to TRBD2. Trimming took 5 bases from V and 7 from J; bases not matched to a gene: 12. Germline values: CDR1 SEHNR, CDR2 FQNEAQ (reference sequence). The CDR3 has 17 amino acids. CDR3 amino acids: CASSLRLAGDHGNEQFF. The CDR3 nucleotides are TGTGCCAGCAGCCTGAGACTAGCGGGGGACCACGGGAATGAGCAGTTCTTC.

The V call is TRBV18, the J call TRBJ2-7; the D gene is possibly TRBD1 (5 bases). Germline lookup yields CDR1 KGHSH and CDR2 LQKENI. This CDR3 is built from 13 residues. Trimming shortened V by 3 bases and J by 5 bases, and 11 bases separated the two germline ends. The CDR3 region has the DNA TGTGCCAGCTCACCGGCAGGGAACAACGAGCAGTACTTC. It translates to CASSPAGNNEQYF.